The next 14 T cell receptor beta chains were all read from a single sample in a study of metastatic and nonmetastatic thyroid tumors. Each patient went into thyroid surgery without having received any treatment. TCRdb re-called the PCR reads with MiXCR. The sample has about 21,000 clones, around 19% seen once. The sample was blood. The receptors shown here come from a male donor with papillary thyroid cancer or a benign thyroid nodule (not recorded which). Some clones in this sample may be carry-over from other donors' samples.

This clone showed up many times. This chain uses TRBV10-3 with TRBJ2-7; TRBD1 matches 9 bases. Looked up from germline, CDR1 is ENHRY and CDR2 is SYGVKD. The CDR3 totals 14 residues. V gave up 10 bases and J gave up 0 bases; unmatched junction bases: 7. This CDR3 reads CATTEQGASYEQYF. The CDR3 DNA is TGTGCCACGACGGAACAGGGGGCCTCCTACGAGCAGTACTTC.

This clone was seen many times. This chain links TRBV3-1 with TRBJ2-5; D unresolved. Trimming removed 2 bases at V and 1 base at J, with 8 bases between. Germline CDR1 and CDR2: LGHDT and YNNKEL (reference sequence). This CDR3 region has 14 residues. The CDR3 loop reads CASSQYLIQETQYF. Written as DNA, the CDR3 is TGTGCCAGCAGCCAATATCTTATCCAAGAGACCCAGTACTTC.

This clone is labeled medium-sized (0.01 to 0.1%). This CDR3 reads CASSLSGEGETQYF. Here the CDR3 DNA reads TGTGCCAGCAGCTTATCGGGGGAGGGCGAGACCCAGTACTTC. This chain joins TRBV12-3 or TRBV12-4 and TRBJ2-5, with 7 bases lining up with TRBD2. CDR3 length equals 14 residues. The V and J ends lost 6 bases and 5 bases, in that order; junction bases with no gene match: 9.

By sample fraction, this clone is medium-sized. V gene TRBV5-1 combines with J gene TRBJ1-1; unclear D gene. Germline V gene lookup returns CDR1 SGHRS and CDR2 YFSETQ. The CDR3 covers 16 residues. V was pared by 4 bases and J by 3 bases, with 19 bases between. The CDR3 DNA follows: TGCGCCAGCAGCCCGTGGAACACTCCAGCAGACACTGAAGCTTTCTTT. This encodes CASSPWNTPADTEAFF.

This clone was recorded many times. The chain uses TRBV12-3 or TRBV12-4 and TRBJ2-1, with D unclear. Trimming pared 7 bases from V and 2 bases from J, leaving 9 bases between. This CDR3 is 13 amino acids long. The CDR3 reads CASTFGTYNEQFF. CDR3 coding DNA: TGTGCCAGCACCTTTGGGACCTACAATGAGCAGTTCTTC.

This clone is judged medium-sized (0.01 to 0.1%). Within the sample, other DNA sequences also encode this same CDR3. Here the CDR3 DNA reads TGTGCCAGCAGCTATTTCCCCGGGGGGTCCCTGGGTCAGCCCCAGCATTTT. This translates into CASSYFPGGSLGQPQHF. The chain is built from TRBV28 and TRBJ1-5, with D perhaps TRBD1 (5 bases). This CDR3 contains 17 residues. CDR1 and CDR2 from the germline V gene are MDHEN and SYDVKM. V dropped 6 bases and J dropped 6 bases, with 24 bases sitting between them.

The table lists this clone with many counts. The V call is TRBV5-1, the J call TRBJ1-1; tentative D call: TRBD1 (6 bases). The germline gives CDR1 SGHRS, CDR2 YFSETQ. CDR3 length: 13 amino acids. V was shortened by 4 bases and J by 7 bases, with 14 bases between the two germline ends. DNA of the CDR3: TGCGCCAGCAGCCCCAGGGGTAGGGGTGAAGCTTTCTTT. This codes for CASSPRGRGEAFF.

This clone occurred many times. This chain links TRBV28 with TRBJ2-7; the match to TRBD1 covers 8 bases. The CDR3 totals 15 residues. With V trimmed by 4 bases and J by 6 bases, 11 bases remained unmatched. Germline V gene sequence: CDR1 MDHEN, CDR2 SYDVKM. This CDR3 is CASSSPGTGTLEQYF. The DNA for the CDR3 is TGTGCCAGCAGTTCCCCGGGGACAGGTACCCTCGAGCAGTACTTC.

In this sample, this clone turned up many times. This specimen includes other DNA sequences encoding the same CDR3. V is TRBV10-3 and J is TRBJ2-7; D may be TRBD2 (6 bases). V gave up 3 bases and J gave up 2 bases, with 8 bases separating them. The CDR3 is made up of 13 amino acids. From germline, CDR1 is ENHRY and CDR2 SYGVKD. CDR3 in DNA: TGTGCCATCAGTGACGGGGGAGCCTACGAGCAGTACTTC. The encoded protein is CAISDGGAYEQYF.

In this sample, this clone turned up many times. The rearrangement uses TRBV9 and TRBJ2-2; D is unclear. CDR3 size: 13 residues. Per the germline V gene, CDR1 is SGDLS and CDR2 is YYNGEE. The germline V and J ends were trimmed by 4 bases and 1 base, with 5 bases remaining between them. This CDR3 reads CASSTQNTGELFF. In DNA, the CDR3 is TGTGCCAGCAGCACTCAGAACACCGGGGAGCTGTTTTTT.

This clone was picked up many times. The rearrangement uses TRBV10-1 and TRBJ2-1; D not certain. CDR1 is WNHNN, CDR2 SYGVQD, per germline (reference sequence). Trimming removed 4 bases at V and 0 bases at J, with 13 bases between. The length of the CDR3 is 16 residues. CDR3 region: CASSVAVFSSYNEQFF. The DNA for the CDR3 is TGCGCCAGCAGTGTGGCCGTATTCTCCTCCTACAATGAGCAGTTCTTC.

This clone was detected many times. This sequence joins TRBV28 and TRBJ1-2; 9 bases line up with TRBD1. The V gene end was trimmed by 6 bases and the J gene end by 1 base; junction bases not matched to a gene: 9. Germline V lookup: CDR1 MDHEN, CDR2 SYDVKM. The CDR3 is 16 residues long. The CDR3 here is CASSIGQGMGNYGYTF. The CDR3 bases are TGTGCCAGCAGCATAGGACAGGGGATGGGTAACTATGGCTACACCTTC.

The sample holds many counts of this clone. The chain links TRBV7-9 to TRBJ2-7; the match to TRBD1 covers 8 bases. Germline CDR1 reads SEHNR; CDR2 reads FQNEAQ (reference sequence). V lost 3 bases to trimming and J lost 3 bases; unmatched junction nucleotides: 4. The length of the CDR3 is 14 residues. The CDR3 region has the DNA TGTGCCAGCAGCTTTTCGGGACAGGTCTACGAGCAGTACTTC. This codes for CASSFSGQVYEQYF.

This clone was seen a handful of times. The CDR3 sequence: CASSPPGFNSPLHF. DNA of the CDR3: TGTGCCAGCAGTCCTCCCGGCTTTAATTCACCCCTCCACTTT. This sequence joins TRBV28 and TRBJ1-6; D gene ambiguous. Germline V gene data show CDR1 as MDHEN and CDR2 as SYDVKM. The CDR3 length is 14 residues. The V gene lost 5 bases and the J gene lost 6 bases, with 11 bases spanning the gap.